These T cell receptor beta chains were read from a single sample in a study of Graves' ophthalmopathy and Graves' hyperthyroidism. TCRdb processed the multiplex PCR reads anew with MiXCR; each CDR3 protein has one entry. The table has 300,000 to 500,000 distinct CDR3 sequences, 15% to 17% seen once. The source material was peripheral blood. The receptors shown here come from a woman aged 18-30 years with stable Graves' hyperthyroidism. Each CDR3 is given with its conserved first and last residue. D genes are given only for firm matches. Only some rows state a clone size, as once, few, many or a class for expanded clones.

v_gene: TRBV12-3/TRBV12-4
d_gene: TRBD2
j_gene: TRBJ2-5
abundance: many
CDR3aa: CASSSIPVWYGGASDETQYF
CDR3nt: TGTGCCAGCAGTTCGATCCCCGTTTGGTACGGGGGGGCCTCTGATGAGACCCAGTACTTC

v_gene: TRBV6-5
d_gene: .
j_gene: TRBJ2-6
abundance: many
CDR3aa: CASSYSRVEDSRSGANVLTF
CDR3nt: TGTGCCAGCAGTTACTCAAGGGTGGAGGACAGCCGCTCTGGGGCCAACGTCCTGACTTTC

v_gene: TRBV29-1
d_gene: TRBD1
j_gene: TRBJ2-5
abundance: many
CDR3aa: CSASDRGRETQYF
CDR3nt: TGCAGCGCTTCAGACAGGGGGCGTGAGACCCAGTACTTC

v_gene: TRBV29-1
d_gene: .
j_gene: TRBJ2-5
abundance: many
CDR3aa: CSLLAKYQETQYF
CDR3nt: TGCAGCCTACTAGCCAAGTACCAAGAGACCCAGTACTTC

v_gene: TRBV19
d_gene: .
j_gene: TRBJ1-1
abundance: many
CDR3aa: CASRQGIAGTEAFF
CDR3nt: TGTGCCAGTAGACAAGGGATAGCGGGCACTGAAGCTTTCTTT

v_gene: TRBV27
d_gene: TRBD1
j_gene: TRBJ1-2
abundance: many
CDR3aa: CASSSWEGADYGYTF
CDR3nt: TGTGCCAGCAGTTCCTGGGAGGGGGCGGACTATGGCTACACCTTC

v_gene: TRBV19
d_gene: .
j_gene: TRBJ1-1
abundance: many
CDR3aa: CATPKGESWNTEAFF
CDR3nt: TGTGCCACACCAAAAGGGGAATCCTGGAACACTGAAGCTTTCTTT

v_gene: TRBV28
d_gene: .
j_gene: TRBJ2-7
abundance: many
CDR3aa: CASSPTHYEQYF
CDR3nt: TGTGCCAGCAGTCCTACACATTACGAGCAGTACTTC

v_gene: TRBV9
d_gene: .
j_gene: TRBJ1-2
abundance: many
CDR3aa: CASSVSPGYFYGYTF
CDR3nt: TGTGCCAGCAGCGTGAGCCCGGGGTACTTTTATGGCTACACCTTC

v_gene: TRBV9
d_gene: .
j_gene: TRBJ2-7
abundance: many
CDR3aa: CASSVGAGPNEQYF
CDR3nt: TGTGCCAGCAGCGTAGGGGCAGGTCCCAACGAGCAGTACTTC

v_gene: TRBV15
d_gene: TRBD1
j_gene: TRBJ1-2
abundance: many
CDR3aa: CATSRVAGGNYGYTF
CDR3nt: TGTGCCACCAGCAGAGTTGCAGGGGGTAACTATGGCTACACCTTC

v_gene: TRBV12-3/TRBV12-4
d_gene: TRBD1
j_gene: TRBJ1-1
abundance: many
CDR3aa: CASTARGAGQREAFF
CDR3nt: TGTGCCAGCACCGCCCGCGGAGCGGGACAGCGTGAAGCTTTCTTT

v_gene: TRBV19
d_gene: .
j_gene: TRBJ1-3
abundance: many
CDR3aa: CASSYLNGNTIYF
CDR3nt: TGTGCCAGTAGTTACCTAAATGGAAACACCATATATTTT

v_gene: TRBV29-1
d_gene: .
j_gene: TRBJ1-1
abundance: many
CDR3aa: CSVEIRGTNTEAFF
CDR3nt: TGCAGCGTGGAAATCAGGGGCACGAACACTGAAGCTTTCTTT

v_gene: TRBV19
d_gene: .
j_gene: TRBJ1-2
abundance: many
CDR3aa: CASSIGDNYGYTF
CDR3nt: TGTGCCAGTAGTATAGGGGACAACTATGGCTACACCTTC

v_gene: TRBV4-1
d_gene: .
j_gene: TRBJ2-2
abundance: .
CDR3aa: CASSQRPGPNTGELFF
CDR3nt: TGCGCCAGCAGCCAAAGGCCGGGCCCAAACACCGGGGAGCTGTTTTTT

v_gene: TRBV11-2
d_gene: TRBD1
j_gene: TRBJ1-1
abundance: many
CDR3aa: CASSRTGTGRLNTEAFF
CDR3nt: TGTGCCAGCAGCCGTACCGGGACAGGGCGATTGAACACTGAAGCTTTCTTT

v_gene: TRBV4-1
d_gene: TRBD1
j_gene: TRBJ1-1
abundance: .
CDR3aa: CASSQVGPGTGWLDTEAFF
CDR3nt: TGCGCCAGCAGCCAAGTCGGCCCCGGGACAGGGTGGTTGGACACTGAAGCTTTCTTT

v_gene: TRBV12-3/TRBV12-4
d_gene: .
j_gene: TRBJ1-3
abundance: many
CDR3aa: CASSLGVSGNTIYF
CDR3nt: TGTGCCAGCAGTTTAGGCGTCTCTGGAAACACCATATATTTT

v_gene: TRBV12-5
d_gene: .
j_gene: TRBJ2-4
abundance: many
CDR3aa: CASGLVMGDIQYF
CDR3nt: TGTGCTAGTGGTTTGGTAATGGGGGACATTCAGTACTTC

v_gene: TRBV6-1
d_gene: .
j_gene: TRBJ1-1
abundance: many
CDR3aa: CASSEEFYRTEAFF
CDR3nt: TGTGCCAGCAGTGAAGAGTTTTATAGGACTGAAGCTTTCTTT

v_gene: TRBV6-1
d_gene: TRBD1
j_gene: TRBJ1-2
abundance: many
CDR3aa: CASSGPTQGYNYGYTF
CDR3nt: TGTGCCAGCAGTGGCCCAACACAGGGGTATAACTATGGCTACACCTTC

v_gene: TRBV12-5
d_gene: TRBD1
j_gene: TRBJ2-2
abundance: few
CDR3aa: CASGGGQDLTGELFF
CDR3nt: TGTGCTAGTGGTGGGGGACAGGATCTCACGGGGGAGCTGTTTTTT